This TCR beta chain comes out of a study of T cells in localized non-small cell lung cancer. Clones were sequenced by immunoSEQ multiplex PCR, and TCRdb holds only the in-frame ones, with some missing. The sample shows 20,000 to 25,000 clones, about 90% of them seen only once. The V gene end was trimmed by 1 base and the J gene end by 0 bases; junction bases not matched to a gene: 5. Germline CDR1 and CDR2: SGHNT and YYREEE (reference sequence). This CDR3 contains 16 residues. Whole-study findings and limits: Uninvolved adjacent lung had higher T cell clonality than tumor and all other tissues. Appearances in adjacent lung were noted for a median approximately 58 of the top 100 tumor clones.

As to this clone: Its cognate antigen is unknown.

This specimen was PBMCs, taken before any cancer treatment. V is TRBV5-4 and J is TRBJ2-7, with 9 bases lining up with TRBD1. This TCR derives from a man aged 35-75 years with stage II squamous cell lung carcinoma. The CDR3 nucleotides are TGTGCCAGCAGCTTGCCAGGACAGGGGCGCTCCTACGAGCAGTACTTC. Translation gives CASSLPGQGRSYEQYF.